This T cell receptor (beta chain) is from a study of CXCR3-negative and CXCR3-positive naive CD8 T cells. With respect to this clonotype: Antigen unknown.

Broader study findings: With CXCR3 expression partially decreased after cryopreservation, most assays relied on fresh PBMCs. Memory CD8+ T cell repertoires were far less diverse than both naive subsets.

Germline CDR1 reads SNHLY; CDR2 reads FYNNEI. CDR3 length: 11 residues. The authors prepared UMI-labeled TRB cDNA libraries by 5' RACE. TCRdb re-called the 5' RACE reads and gives one entry per CDR3 protein, without DNA. This table lists some 7,000 distinct CDR3 sequences. This chain connects TRBV2 to TRBJ2-7; TCRdb indicates TRBD1, and absent DNA this call remains unverified. The sequence was collected from a human donor in good health. Some clones in this sample may be carry-over from other donors' samples. The specimen was naive CXCR3- CD8+ T cells from blood. Specified subset: CD45RO-CCR7+CD27+CD95- naive CD8+ T cells lacking CXCR3 (TNR3-). The chain's CDR3 is CASGQDYEQYF.